This is a list of T cell receptor beta chains from one sample in a study of regulatory T cells in long-lasting Graves disease. A single record per CDR3 protein comes from TCRdb applying MiXCR to the multiplex PCR reads. Counted here are 400,000 to 500,000 distinct CDR3 sequences, 14% occurring once; the ten biggest clones make up over 15%. The data were also submitted as part of a second study, on T cells in Graves' hyperthyroidism and ophthalmopathy.

Specimen: peripheral blood mononuclear cells (PBMCs), collected at new diagnosis, from a patient treated with antithyroid drugs. The receptors were gathered from a woman in her 50s with Graves disease. The CDR3 runs from the conserved cysteine through the conserved F or W. The D gene is left open where the match is weak. For some rows the clone size is stated as once, few or many, or as a class when expanded; others skip it.

>TRBJ1-1|many|TRBV2|TRBD1
TGTGCCAGCAGTCCTGGGACAGTGAACACTGAAGCTTTCTTT
CASSPGTVNTEAFF
>TRBJ2-2|many|TRBV6-1|TRBD2
TGTGCCAGCAGTGAATATGCGGGAGGTACCGGGGAGCTGTTTTTT
CASSEYAGGTGELFF
>TRBJ1-5|NA|TRBV29-1|NA
TGCAGCGTTGTAACCGGGGATGGGCAGCCCCAGCATTTT
CSVVTGDGQPQHF
>TRBJ1-4|many|TRBV5-1|NA
TGCGCCAGCAGCATCCTACCCGGAGTGGAGGAAAAACTGTTTTTT
CASSILPGVEEKLFF
>TRBJ1-5|many|TRBV2|TRBD1
TGTGCCAGCAGTGAGACAGGGGGGGATCAGCCCCAGCATTTT
CASSETGGDQPQHF
>TRBJ2-7|many|TRBV5-1|NA
TGCGCCAGCAGCCCAGACAGACAGTACGAGCAGTACTTC
CASSPDRQYEQYF
>TRBJ2-1|many|TRBV7-3|TRBD1
TGTGCCAGCAGCGCGGACAGGGATAATGAGCAGTTCTTC
CASSADRDNEQFF
>TRBJ2-7|many|TRBV6-2/TRBV6-3|TRBD2
TGTGCCAGCAGTTACTCTGGCGGGAGGATGTCCTACGAGCAGTACTTC
CASSYSGGRMSYEQYF
>TRBJ1-1|NA|TRBV5-6|TRBD1
TGTGCCAGCAGCGGACAGGGGGCCACTGAAGCTTTCTTT
CASSGQGATEAFF
>TRBJ1-2|NA|TRBV12-3/TRBV12-4|NA
TGTGCCAGCACCATCTCCGGGGGGCGGGATGGCTACACCTTC
CASTISGGRDGYTF
>TRBJ2-1|many|TRBV7-3|NA
TGTGCCAGCAGCCCCTTAGGGGCCACAATGTCCGATGAGCAGTTCTTC
CASSPLGATMSDEQFF
>TRBJ1-4|many|TRBV28|TRBD1
TGTGCCAGCAGTTTATCCCCGATCCCGACAGGGCATGAAAAACTGTTTTTT
CASSLSPIPTGHEKLFF
>TRBJ2-1|NA|TRBV20-1|NA
TGCAGTGCTAGAGGTTTTCTCCGAGGGGGCTACAATGAGCAGTTCTTC
CSARGFLRGGYNEQFF
>TRBJ2-3|many|TRBV5-1|TRBD1
TGCGCCAGCAGCAGGGGACAGGGGTTCTCTGACACAGATACGCAGTATTTT
CASSRGQGFSDTDTQYF
>TRBJ2-3|many|TRBV5-1|TRBD2
TGCGCCAGCAGCTTGAGTCCTAGCGGGAGGGCCGTTGCATACACAGATACGCAGTATTTT
CASSLSPSGRAVAYTDTQYF
>TRBJ2-1|many|TRBV5-1|TRBD2
TGCGCCAGCAGCTTGGCGCGGGAGGGCCGATTCTATGAGCAGTTCTTC
CASSLAREGRFYEQFF
>TRBJ2-2|many|TRBV11-2|NA
TGTGCCAGCAACGGAGAGGTGTCGGGGGAGCTGTTTTTT
CASNGEVSGELFF
>TRBJ2-7|few|TRBV5-1|TRBD2
TGCGCCAGCAGCTTGGTAGGGACTAGTCCCTCCTACGAGCAGTACTTC
CASSLVGTSPSYEQYF
>TRBJ1-5|NA|TRBV4-1|NA
TGCGCCAGCAGTAGAGGAGGGGGGTTGAATCCCCAGCATTTT
CASSRGGGLNPQHF
>TRBJ2-1|many|TRBV29-1|TRBD2
TGCAGCGTTGAGGGGAGACTAGCGGGAAATTACAATGAGCAGTTCTTC
CSVEGRLAGNYNEQFF
>TRBJ2-1|many|TRBV2|TRBD2
TGTGCCAGCAGCTACACTAGCGGGGCGTACAATGAGCAGTTCTTC
CASSYTSGAYNEQFF
>TRBJ1-4|many|TRBV7-2|NA
TGTGCCAGCAGCTTAGGAGGGGCCAGTGAAAAACTGTTTTTT
CASSLGGASEKLFF
>TRBJ2-4|many|TRBV10-3|TRBD1
TGTGCCATCAGTGGGACAGGGGGCGCGAGTGGAATAAACATTCAGTACTTC
CAISGTGGASGINIQYF
>TRBJ2-7|many|TRBV28|NA
TGTGCCAGCAGTTTAGGGGAGGTGTACGAGCAGTACTTC
CASSLGEVYEQYF
>TRBJ2-1|many|TRBV5-1|NA
TGCGCCAGCAGCTTTGGTGAAGGGAGCTCCTACAATGAGCAGTTCTTC
CASSFGEGSSYNEQFF
>TRBJ1-1|many|TRBV9|NA
TGTGCCAGCAGCGAGGAGTTGAACACTGAAGCTTTCTTT
CASSEELNTEAFF
>TRBJ2-1|many|TRBV3-1|TRBD2
TGTGCCAGCAGTGGTGATAGCGGGCCCGGAACCTACAATGAGCAGTTCTTC
CASSGDSGPGTYNEQFF
>TRBJ2-7|few|TRBV6-1|TRBD1
TGTGCCAGCAGAAAGGACAGGGGTTCTTACGAGCAGTACTTC
CASRKDRGSYEQYF
>TRBJ2-1|many|TRBV24-1|TRBD1
TGTGCCACCAGTGATCCCCAGGACAGGGGTCACAATGAGCAGTTCTTC
CATSDPQDRGHNEQFF
>TRBJ2-7|NA|TRBV10-3|TRBD2
TGTGCCACACGGGGGGCCGGGACTAGCGGTGTCACGCAGTACTTC
CATRGAGTSGVTQYF
>TRBJ1-4|NA|TRBV6-5|TRBD1
TGTGCCAGCAGTTACGGGACAGGGGGGAATGAAAAACTGTTTTTT
CASSYGTGGNEKLFF